The entry below gives a single T cell receptor (beta chain) sequence along with its context. Its antigen remains unknown. Trimming cost V 6 bases and J 0 bases, with 8 bases left between them. The germline V gene encodes CDR1 SNHLY and CDR2 FYNNEI. The CDR3 loop spans 13 amino acids. The study reverse transcribed the entire isolated RNA, so it sequenced expressed TCRB transcripts. Sequencing used immunoSEQ multiplex PCR; TCRdb keeps in-frame clones, though not all of them. The sample includes some 270,000 clones, approximately 10% of them seen just once. Cell sorting via CD45RO/CCR7/CD25/CD127/CD95/CD27 was performed to obtain CD4+ naive, central memory, regulatory and stem cell-like memory cells. The data were obtained in a study of beta chain features in type 1 diabetes. Looking at the study overall: Examination spanned around 110,000,000 sorted cells from all samples. Regarding the study as a whole: For patients, the naive, central memory and Treg TCRB repertoires appeared more alike than for healthy donors. Shortening that was moderate but significant affected the TCRB CDR3s of Type 1 diabetes patients in all four CD4+ subsets. It was possible that PCR favored shorter templates, equally so in patients and controls.

The clonotype was recovered from a man aged 30-40 years with type 1 diabetes. Sequencing was done on a sample of naive CD4+ T cells from blood. The rearrangement uses TRBV2 and TRBJ1-2, with D hard to call. CDR3: CASRRSPNYGYTF. The CDR3 DNA reads TGTGCCAGCAGGCGTTCCCCTAACTATGGCTACACCTTC.